The table lists the clone carrying this T cell receptor beta chain with a few counts. Antigen unknown. This CDR3 is 15 amino acids long. V was clipped by 5 bases and J by 3 bases; unmatched bases: 9. Germline lookup yields CDR1 SEHNR and CDR2 FQNEAQ (reference sequence). These data originate in a study of T cell repertoires in cytomegalovirus infection. Overall study: CMV epitopes in the study were HLA-C-restricted (recently identified) and HLA-B-restricted (well studied). It can be stated that public TCR beta signatures indicated CMV infection as well as a matching HLA type.

In TCRdb, the reads were re-called with MiXCR into one record per CDR3 protein. The profile covers around 900,000 distinct CDR3 sequences, with around 30% appearing a single time and 11% to 15% taken by the ten largest. Study results and caveats: What dominated the ex vivo response were HLA-C-restricted CMV-specific TCR beta clonotypes. Summed frequency of shared TCR beta families picked out CMV carriers who also had the relevant HLA.

The chain combines TRBV7-9 with TRBJ1-2; the match to TRBD1 covers 7 bases. This TCR derives from a human donor in good health (CMV status not recorded). Some clones in this sample may be carry-over from other donors' samples. Specimen: cultured CD8+ T cells from PBMCs, collected from culture after CMV antigen stimulation. CDR3 protein: CASSKAYRGDYGYTF. CDR3 DNA: TGTGCCAGCAGCAAGGCTTACAGGGGCGACTATGGCTACACCTTC.